These T cell receptor beta chains were read from a single sample in a study of beta chain features in type 1 diabetes. Only in-frame clones appear in the TCRdb table, and some are missing; sequencing was by immunoSEQ multiplex PCR. The sample has 200,000 to 300,000 clones, about 63% seen once. The sequencing sample was made of naive CD4+ T cells from blood. The receptors stem from a man aged 25-45 years in good health. CDR3s include the opening cysteine and the closing phenylalanine or tryptophan. Fields, in order: D gene, J gene, V gene, clone size, CDR3 protein, CDR3 DNA. The D gene is left open where the match is weak. A row's size may be missing; if present it is once, few, many or a size class.

D: -; J: TRBJ2-2; V: TRBV7-2; size: -; CDR3: CASNSVIGGELFF; DNA: TGTGCCAGCAACTCTGTAATTGGCGGGGAGCTGTTTTTT
D: -; J: TRBJ2-7; V: TRBV2; size: few; CDR3: CASSYSGYEQYF; DNA: TGTGCCAGCAGTTACTCAGGGTACGAGCAGTACTTC
D: TRBD2; J: TRBJ2-5; V: TRBV15; size: -; CDR3: CATSRPTSGSSETQYF; DNA: TGTGCCACCAGCAGACCGACTAGCGGGAGCTCAGAGACCCAGTACTTC
D: -; J: TRBJ2-1; V: TRBV19; size: once; CDR3: CASSIEYARGPEQFF; DNA: TGTGCCAGTAGTATCGAGTACGCGCGGGGACCTGAGCAGTTCTTC
D: -; J: TRBJ2-1; V: TRBV13; size: -; CDR3: CASSTEGLSYNEQFF; DNA: TGTGCCAGCAGCACGGAAGGGTTATCCTACAATGAGCAGTTCTTC
D: TRBD2; J: TRBJ2-1; V: TRBV4-1; size: -; CDR3: CASSRDSGGGSYNEQFF; DNA: TGCGCCAGCAGCCGCGACAGCGGGGGTGGCTCCTACAATGAGCAGTTCTTC
D: TRBD1; J: TRBJ2-1; V: TRBV18; size: -; CDR3: CASSLTGGYNEQFF; DNA: TGTGCCAGCTCATTGACAGGGGGCTACAATGAGCAGTTCTTC
D: -; J: TRBJ2-3; V: TRBV4-2; size: -; CDR3: CASSLAGLGGDTQYF; DNA: TGTGCCAGCAGCCTTGCGGGACTGGGAGGAGATACGCAGTATTTT
D: TRBD1; J: TRBJ1-1; V: TRBV29-1; size: few; CDR3: CSNIKGGSGEAFF; DNA: TGCAGCAATATTAAAGGGGGCTCAGGTGAAGCTTTCTTT
D: TRBD2; J: TRBJ2-7; V: TRBV28; size: -; CDR3: CASGSGTSVSEQYF; DNA: TGTGCCAGCGGATCCGGGACTAGCGTTTCCGAGCAGTACTTC
D: TRBD1; J: TRBJ2-4; V: TRBV9; size: -; CDR3: CASSPDREAKNIQYF; DNA: TGTGCCAGCAGCCCCGACAGGGAAGCCAAAAACATTCAGTACTTC
D: -; J: TRBJ2-1; V: TRBV20-1; size: -; CDR3: CSAPSYNEQFF; DNA: TGCAGTGCTCCTAGTTACAATGAGCAGTTCTTC
D: -; J: TRBJ2-1; V: TRBV7-2; size: -; CDR3: CASSLSWSSHEQFF; DNA: TGTGCCAGCAGCTTATCATGGAGCTCCCATGAGCAGTTCTTC
D: -; J: TRBJ2-3; V: TRBV7-9; size: few; CDR3: CASNERETGADTQYF; DNA: TGTGCCAGCAACGAACGGGAGACGGGCGCAGATACGCAGTATTTT
D: -; J: TRBJ2-3; V: TRBV29-1; size: -; CDR3: CSVESPSRRTDTQYF; DNA: TGCAGCGTTGAATCCCCTTCCCGACGCACAGATACGCAGTATTTT
D: -; J: TRBJ2-7; V: TRBV20-1; size: -; CDR3: CSARMEYEQYF; DNA: TGCAGTGCTAGGATGGAATACGAGCAGTACTTC
D: -; J: TRBJ2-1; V: TRBV9; size: -; CDR3: CASSVGWEGDEQFF; DNA: TGTGCCAGCAGCGTGGGCTGGGAGGGGGATGAGCAGTTCTTC
D: TRBD1; J: TRBJ1-1; V: TRBV29-1; size: -; CDR3: CSVATGQNTEAFF; DNA: TGCAGCGTTGCGACAGGGCAGAACACTGAAGCTTTCTTT
D: -; J: TRBJ2-1; V: TRBV29-1; size: -; CDR3: CSAVGASSYNEQFF; DNA: TGCAGCGCCGTAGGCGCGAGCTCCTACAATGAGCAGTTCTTC
D: TRBD2; J: TRBJ2-7; V: TRBV11-2; size: once; CDR3: CASSFGLAGSYEQYF; DNA: TGTGCCAGCAGCTTCGGACTAGCGGGATCCTACGAGCAGTACTTC
D: TRBD2; J: TRBJ2-3; V: TRBV11-2; size: -; CDR3: CASSLVLAGSDTQYF; DNA: TGTGCCAGCAGCTTAGTCCTAGCGGGATCAGATACGCAGTATTTT
D: -; J: TRBJ1-1; V: TRBV23-1; size: -; CDR3: CASSQSSFPNTEAFF; DNA: TGCGCCAGCAGTCAATCCTCCTTCCCGAACACTGAAGCTTTCTTT
D: TRBD2; J: TRBJ2-1; V: TRBV9; size: -; CDR3: CASSGTGTSGIREQFF; DNA: TGTGCCAGCAGCGGAACCGGGACTAGTGGCATACGTGAGCAGTTCTTC
D: TRBD2; J: TRBJ2-3; V: TRBV30; size: -; CDR3: CAWRSHPGGATDTQYF; DNA: TGTGCCTGGAGGTCCCACCCGGGAGGGGCCACAGATACGCAGTATTTT
D: TRBD2; J: TRBJ2-2; V: TRBV27; size: -; CDR3: CASNSLAGANTGELFF; DNA: TGTGCCAGCAATTCATTAGCGGGAGCGAACACCGGGGAGCTGTTTTTT
D: -; J: TRBJ1-2; V: TRBV30; size: -; CDR3: CAWSVTLGGGLYGYTF; DNA: TGTGCCTGGAGTGTAACTCTAGGAGGGGGACTTTATGGCTACACCTTC
D: TRBD1; J: TRBJ2-7; V: TRBV29-1; size: -; CDR3: CSVEGQGAAEQYF; DNA: TGCAGCGTTGAAGGACAGGGGGCTGCCGAGCAGTACTTC
D: -; J: TRBJ2-5; V: TRBV5-6; size: -; CDR3: CASSGGPQGKETQYF; DNA: TGTGCCAGCAGTGGAGGACCACAGGGTAAAGAGACCCAGTACTTC
D: -; J: TRBJ2-7; V: TRBV7-9; size: -; CDR3: CASSLEREQYF; DNA: TGTGCCAGCAGCTTGGAGCGGGAGCAGTACTTC
D: -; J: TRBJ1-6; V: TRBV29-1; size: -; CDR3: CSVARDYNSPLHF; DNA: TGCAGCGTTGCCAGGGACTATAATTCACCCCTCCACTTT
D: -; J: TRBJ2-7; V: TRBV19; size: -; CDR3: CASSRQRSSYEQYF; DNA: TGTGCCAGTAGTCGTCAGCGGAGCTCCTACGAGCAGTACTTC
D: -; J: TRBJ2-5; V: TRBV30; size: -; CDR3: CAWSVSLLYRIQETQYF; DNA: TGTGCCTGGAGTGTTTCCCTCCTTTATCGGATACAAGAGACCCAGTACTTC
D: -; J: TRBJ2-1; V: TRBV25-1; size: -; CDR3: CASSGRQSLSYNEQFF; DNA: TGTGCCAGCAGTGGGAGACAGAGCCTCTCCTACAATGAGCAGTTCTTC
D: -; J: TRBJ2-6; V: TRBV7-9; size: -; CDR3: CATTPTGAYGANVLTF; DNA: TGTGCCACTACCCCCACGGGGGCTTACGGGGCCAACGTCCTGACTTTC
D: TRBD1; J: TRBJ2-1; V: TRBV25-1; size: -; CDR3: CASTGQGVANEQFF; DNA: TGTGCCAGCACTGGACAGGGGGTAGCCAATGAGCAGTTCTTC
D: -; J: TRBJ2-1; V: TRBV5-4; size: -; CDR3: CASSPSGSSANEQFF; DNA: TGTGCCAGCAGCCCCAGTGGTTCTAGCGCCAATGAGCAGTTCTTC
D: -; J: TRBJ1-2; V: TRBV30; size: -; CDR3: CAWRVGLNYGYTF; DNA: TGTGCCTGGAGGGTAGGGCTCAACTATGGCTACACCTTC
D: -; J: TRBJ2-7; V: TRBV29-1; size: -; CDR3: CSVEISLGEQYF; DNA: TGCAGCGTTGAAATTAGTTTGGGGGAGCAGTACTTC
D: TRBD1; J: TRBJ2-3; V: TRBV5-1; size: -; CDR3: CASSLDGQGSDTQYF; DNA: TGCGCCAGCAGCTTGGACGGACAGGGCTCTGATACGCAGTATTTT
D: -; J: TRBJ2-2; V: TRBV7-9; size: -; CDR3: CASSLLGLPGELFF; DNA: TGTGCCAGCAGCTTATTAGGGCTCCCCGGGGAGCTGTTTTTT
D: -; J: TRBJ2-7; V: TRBV25-1; size: -; CDR3: CASSGTVSYEQYF; DNA: TGTGCCAGCAGTGGTACAGTCTCCTACGAGCAGTACTTC
D: -; J: TRBJ2-6; V: TRBV4-3; size: -; CDR3: CASSQELHRAGANVLTF; DNA: TGCGCCAGCAGCCAAGAATTGCACAGGGCTGGGGCCAACGTCCTGACTTTC
D: TRBD1; J: TRBJ1-1; V: TRBV27; size: -; CDR3: CASSNRGNTEAFF; DNA: TGTGCCAGCAGTAACAGGGGGAACACTGAAGCTTTCTTT
D: TRBD1; J: TRBJ2-3; V: TRBV30; size: once; CDR3: CAWSVAPGQGTDTQYF; DNA: TGTGCCTGGAGTGTAGCCCCGGGACAGGGCACAGATACGCAGTATTTT
D: -; J: TRBJ2-1; V: TRBV9; size: -; CDR3: CASSVGSENNEQFF; DNA: TGTGCCAGCAGCGTAGGATCTGAGAACAATGAGCAGTTCTTC
D: -; J: TRBJ2-7; V: TRBV29-1; size: -; CDR3: CSVEDNLYEQYF; DNA: TGCAGCGTTGAAGACAATCTCTACGAGCAGTACTTC
D: -; J: TRBJ1-1; V: TRBV30; size: few; CDR3: CAWSSGIRAFF; DNA: TGTGCCTGGAGCTCAGGGATTCGAGCTTTCTTT
D: -; J: TRBJ2-7; V: TRBV10-3; size: -; CDR3: CATMGAPVPYEQYF; DNA: TGTGCCACCATGGGGGCCCCCGTCCCCTACGAGCAGTACTTC
D: -; J: TRBJ2-1; V: TRBV30; size: few; CDR3: CAWSPNYNEQFF; DNA: TGTGCCTGGAGTCCCAACTACAATGAGCAGTTCTTC
D: TRBD2; J: TRBJ2-7; V: TRBV11-2; size: once; CDR3: CASSLAGTDYEQYF; DNA: TGTGCCAGCAGCCTAGCGGGGACTGACTACGAGCAGTACTTC
D: TRBD1; J: TRBJ1-2; V: TRBV30; size: -; CDR3: CAWSNRGSGYTF; DNA: TGTGCCTGGAGCAACAGGGGGTCCGGCTACACCTTC
D: -; J: TRBJ2-1; V: TRBV30; size: -; CDR3: CAREVYNEQFF; DNA: TGTGCCAGGGAGGTCTACAATGAGCAGTTCTTC
D: -; J: TRBJ2-5; V: TRBV6-5; size: once; CDR3: CASSSTTAGTQYF; DNA: TGTGCCAGCAGTTCAACGACCGCAGGGACCCAGTACTTC